This T cell receptor (beta chain) was found in a study of identical twins. This clonotype was detected many times. The germline V gene has CDR1 SNHLY and CDR2 FYNNEI. The V and J ends lost 3 bases and 6 bases, in that order; junction bases with no gene match: 4. The CDR3 is 15 amino acids. Via MiXCR, TCRdb re-called the 5' RACE reads, giving one row per CDR3 protein. The data contain 130,000 to 150,000 distinct CDR3 sequences, under 4.5% of them singletons. The TCR was taken from a man younger than 30 in good health. The sample comprised memory T cells sorted from blood. This chain joins TRBV2 and TRBJ2-2, with 10 bases aligning to TRBD2. CDR3 region: CASSDQLAGAGELFF. The CDR3 coding sequence is TGTGCCAGCAGTGATCAGCTAGCGGGGGCCGGGGAGCTGTTTTTT.